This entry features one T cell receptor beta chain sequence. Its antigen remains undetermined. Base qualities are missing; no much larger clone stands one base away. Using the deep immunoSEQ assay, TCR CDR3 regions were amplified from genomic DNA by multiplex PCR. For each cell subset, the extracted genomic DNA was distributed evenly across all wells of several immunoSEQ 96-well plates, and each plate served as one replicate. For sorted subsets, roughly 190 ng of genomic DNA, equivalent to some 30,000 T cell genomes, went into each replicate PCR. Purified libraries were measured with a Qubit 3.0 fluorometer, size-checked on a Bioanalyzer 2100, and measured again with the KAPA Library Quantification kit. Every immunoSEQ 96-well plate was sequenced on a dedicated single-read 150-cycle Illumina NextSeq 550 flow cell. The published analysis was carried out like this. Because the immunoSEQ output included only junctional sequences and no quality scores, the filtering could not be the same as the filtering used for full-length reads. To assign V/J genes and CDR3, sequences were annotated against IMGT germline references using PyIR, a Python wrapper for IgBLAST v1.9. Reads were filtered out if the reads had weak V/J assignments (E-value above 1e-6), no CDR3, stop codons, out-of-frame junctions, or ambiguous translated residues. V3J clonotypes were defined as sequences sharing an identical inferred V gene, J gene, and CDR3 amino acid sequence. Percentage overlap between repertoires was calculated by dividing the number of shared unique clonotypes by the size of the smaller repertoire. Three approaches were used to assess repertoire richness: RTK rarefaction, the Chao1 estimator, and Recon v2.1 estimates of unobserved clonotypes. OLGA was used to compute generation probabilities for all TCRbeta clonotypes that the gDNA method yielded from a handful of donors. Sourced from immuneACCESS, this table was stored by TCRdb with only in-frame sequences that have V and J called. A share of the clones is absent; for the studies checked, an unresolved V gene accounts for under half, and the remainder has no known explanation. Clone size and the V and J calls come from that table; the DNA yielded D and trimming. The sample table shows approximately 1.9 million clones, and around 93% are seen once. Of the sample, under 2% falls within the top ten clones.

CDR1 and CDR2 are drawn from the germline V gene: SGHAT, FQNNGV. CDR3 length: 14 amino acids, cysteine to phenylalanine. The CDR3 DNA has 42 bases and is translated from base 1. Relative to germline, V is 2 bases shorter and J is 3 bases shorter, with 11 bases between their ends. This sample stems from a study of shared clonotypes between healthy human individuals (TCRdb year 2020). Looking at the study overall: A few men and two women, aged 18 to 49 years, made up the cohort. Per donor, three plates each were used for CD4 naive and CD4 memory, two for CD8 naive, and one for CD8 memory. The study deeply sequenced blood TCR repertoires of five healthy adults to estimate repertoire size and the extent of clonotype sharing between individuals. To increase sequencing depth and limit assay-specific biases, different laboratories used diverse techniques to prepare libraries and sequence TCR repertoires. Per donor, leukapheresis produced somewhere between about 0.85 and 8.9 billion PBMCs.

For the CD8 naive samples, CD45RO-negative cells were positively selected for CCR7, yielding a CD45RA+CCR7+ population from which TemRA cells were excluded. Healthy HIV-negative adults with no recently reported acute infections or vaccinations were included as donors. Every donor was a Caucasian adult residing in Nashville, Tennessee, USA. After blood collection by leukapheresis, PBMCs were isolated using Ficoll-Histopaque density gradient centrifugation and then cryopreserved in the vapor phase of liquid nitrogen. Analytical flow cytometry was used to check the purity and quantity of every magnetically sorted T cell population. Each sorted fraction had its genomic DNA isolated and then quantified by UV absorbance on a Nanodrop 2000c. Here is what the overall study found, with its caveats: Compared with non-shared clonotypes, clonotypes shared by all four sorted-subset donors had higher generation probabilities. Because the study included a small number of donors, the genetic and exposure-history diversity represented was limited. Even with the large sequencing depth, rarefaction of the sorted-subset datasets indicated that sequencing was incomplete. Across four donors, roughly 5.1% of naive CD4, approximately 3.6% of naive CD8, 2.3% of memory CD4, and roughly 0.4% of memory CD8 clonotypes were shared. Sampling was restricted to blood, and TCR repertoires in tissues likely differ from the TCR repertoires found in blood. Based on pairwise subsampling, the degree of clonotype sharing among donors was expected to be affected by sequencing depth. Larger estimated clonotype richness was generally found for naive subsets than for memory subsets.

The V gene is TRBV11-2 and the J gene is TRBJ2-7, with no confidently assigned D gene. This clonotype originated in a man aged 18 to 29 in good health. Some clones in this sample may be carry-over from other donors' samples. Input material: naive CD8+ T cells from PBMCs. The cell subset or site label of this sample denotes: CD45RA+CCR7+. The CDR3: CASSLTNSVYEQYF. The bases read TGTGCCAGCAGCTTAACCAACTCTGTCTACGAGCAGTACTTC.